This TCR beta chain is drawn from a study of blood T cells in healthy people across ages. Findings and limits, study-wide: Across the age range, TCR beta diversity per million T cells fell in a roughly linear way. Diversity of TCR beta correlated strongly with naive T cell percentage.

This clonotype turned up a few times. The target antigen is unknown. Each sample yielded at least 7 million isolated PBMCs. This CDR3 is built from 13 residues. The germline CDR1 and CDR2 sequences are LNHNV and YYDKDF (reference sequence). Trimming shortened V by 5 bases and J by 9 bases, and 11 bases separated the two germline ends. Primers used in a second PCR of roughly 7 to 12 cycles were a sample-barcoded 5' primer and a J-beta primer mix. Researchers report that each sample yielded at least 2.5 million CDR3-containing paired-end reads. TCRdb called the 5' RACE reads again in MiXCR, with one record for every CDR3 protein. The sample lists around 1,000,000 distinct CDR3 sequences, about two fifths occurring once.

This sequence joins TRBV15 and TRBJ2-6, with a weak D call TRBD1 (6 bases). This clonotype originated in a man aged 18 to 35 in good health. The sequenced sample consisted of blood. Here the CDR3 DNA reads TGTGCCACCAGCGGTTGGACAGACAACGTCCTGACTTTC. Translation: CATSGWTDNVLTF.